A single sample gave rise to the 32 T cell receptor beta chains below, sequenced in a study of T cells in localized non-small cell lung cancer. TCRdb's table, derived via immunoSEQ multiplex PCR, lists solely in-frame clones and lacks some. The repertoire includes 75,000 to 80,000 clones, around 82% of them detected once, and 8% to 10% sits in the top ten. Sample: peripheral blood, taken before any cancer treatment. These TCRs come from an older female donor with stage I lung adenocarcinoma.

The chain joins TRBV29-1 to TRBJ1-2; D not resolved. V lost 0 bases and J lost 8, with 16 bases in between. Looked up from germline, CDR1 is SQVTM and CDR2 is ANQGSEA. This CDR3 comprises 14 residues. The CDR3 is CSVEDLGWRSGYTF. In nucleotides, the CDR3 is TGCAGCGTTGAAGATCTAGGTTGGAGGTCGGGCTACACCTTC.

This chain uses TRBV6-1 with TRBJ2-7; 8 bases line up with TRBD1. The CDR3 totals 13 residues. Germline CDR1 reads MNHNS; CDR2 reads SASEGT. V gave up 9 bases and J gave up 2 bases; unmatched junction bases: 6. DNA of the CDR3: TGTGCCAGTAGAGGACAGGGAGCCTACGAGCAGTACTTC. It is translated as CASRGQGAYEQYF.

This clone has only a few counts. This sequence joins TRBV7-9 and TRBJ2-1, with D unclear. Trimming stripped 3 bases from V and 1 base from J, with 13 bases between. The CDR3 extends over 16 amino acids. Germline values: CDR1 SEHNR, CDR2 FQNEAQ (reference sequence). CDR3 residues: CASSFVHVISYNEQFF. CDR3 nucleotides: TGTGCCAGCAGCTTCGTACATGTGATTTCCTACAATGAGCAGTTCTTC.

The chain uses TRBV30 and TRBJ1-2; a possible D gene is TRBD1 (5 bases). The V end was cut by 1 base, the J end by 4 bases, with 16 bases between. The germline CDR1 and CDR2 sequences are GTSNPN and SVGIG (reference sequence). This CDR3 is 15 amino acids long. The CDR3 DNA sequence: TGTGCCTGGAGTGAGCGAACTCCAGGGATCTATGGCTACACCTTC. It yields the protein CAWSERTPGIYGYTF.

This clone was observed once. The rearrangement links TRBV19 to TRBJ1-5; D is ambiguous. Looked up from germline, CDR1 is LNHDA and CDR2 is SQIVND (reference sequence). This CDR3 is built from 13 residues. V lost 7 bases and J lost 9, with 16 bases in between. Here the CDR3 DNA reads TGTGCCAGTAACGGCGGCACCCGGGGGCCCCAGCATTTT. Its protein is CASNGGTRGPQHF.

J is TRBJ1-2 and V is TRBV15; a possible D gene is TRBD1 (6 bases). This CDR3 region has 13 residues. CDR1 is LNHNV and CDR2 is YYDKDF in the germline V gene (reference sequence). The V end was cut by 8 bases, the J end by 5 bases, with 15 bases between. The CDR3 reads CATAGTTGYGYTF. Written as DNA, the CDR3 is TGTGCCACCGCGGGCACGACAGGTTATGGCTACACCTTC. The variable domain in full, completed from reference TRBV15 and TRBJ1-2, reads DAMVIQNPRYQVTQFGKPVTLSCSQTLNHNVMYWYQQKSSQAPKLLFHYYDKDFNNEADTPDNFQSRRPNTSFCFLDIRSPGLGDTAMYLCATAGTTGYGYTFGSGTRLTVV.

J is TRBJ2-1 and V is TRBV6-1; weak D call: TRBD2 (5 bases). CDR3 length: 15 amino acids. V was cut by 2 bases and J by 4 bases, with 12 bases left in between. The V gene's germline CDR1 is MNHNS and CDR2 SASEGT. The CDR3 spells CASSEPSGAYNEQFF. The CDR3 DNA sequence: TGTGCCAGCAGTGAACCGAGCGGCGCATACAATGAGCAGTTCTTC.

The sample holds many counts of this clone. The rearrangement uses TRBV7-2 and TRBJ1-1, with 10 nucleotides matching TRBD1. Germline CDR1 SGHTA, CDR2 FQGNSA. The V segment lost 4 bases and the J segment 5 bases; nucleotides outside the gene matches: 10. The CDR3 extends over 16 amino acids. CDR3 amino acids: CASSSLSGTGATEAFF. For the CDR3, the DNA is TGTGCCAGCAGCTCGCTTTCCGGGACAGGGGCGACTGAAGCTTTCTTT.

This rearrangement joins TRBV10-3 to TRBJ1-1; D is uncertain. The CDR3 has 13 amino acids. Germline values: CDR1 ENHRY, CDR2 SYGVKD. Trimming shortened V by 7 bases and J by 0 bases, and 9 bases separated the two germline ends. The CDR3 DNA sequence: TGTGCCATCACCTCCCACGTGAACACTGAAGCTTTCTTT. The encoded protein is CAITSHVNTEAFF.

J is TRBJ2-5 and V is TRBV7-3, with a possible D match to TRBD2 (5 bases). CDR1 is SGHTA and CDR2 is FQGTGA in the germline V gene. The CDR3 contains 15 residues. V was trimmed by 5 bases and J by 4 bases, leaving 17 bases between them. The CDR3 nucleotides are TGTGCCAGCAGCCCTGACGGAGGTCCTACAGAGACCCAGTACTTC. Protein sequence: CASSPDGGPTETQYF.

This sequence joins TRBV5-1 and TRBJ1-3; 12 bases align to TRBD1. The trim removed 0 bases at V and 1 base at J, leaving 5 bases unmatched. This CDR3 has 18 residues. The germline V gene encodes CDR1 SGHRS and CDR2 YFSETQ. The CDR3 spells CASSLEGTGGRSGNTIYF. For the CDR3, the DNA is TGCGCCAGCAGCTTGGAAGGGACAGGGGGCAGGTCTGGAAACACCATATATTTT.

J is TRBJ1-3 and V is TRBV7-2; TRBD1 matches at 11 bases. V lost 5 bases to trimming and J lost 4 bases; unmatched junction nucleotides: 4. CDR1 is SGHTA and CDR2 is FQGNSA in the germline V gene. The CDR3 length is 15 residues. In nucleotides, the CDR3 is TGTGCCAGCAGCACGGGACAGGGGGTAGGAAACACCATATATTTT. Translated, it gives CASSTGQGVGNTIYF.

The chain uses TRBV6-1 and TRBJ1-1; 8 bases match TRBD1. The CDR3 is 14 amino acids. The ends lost 6 bases at V and 0 bases at J; junction bases unmatched: 3. Germline values: CDR1 MNHNS, CDR2 SASEGT. CDR3 in amino acids: CASRGTGLNTEAFF. CDR3 nucleotides: TGTGCCAGCAGGGGGACAGGACTGAACACTGAAGCTTTCTTT.

This clone was picked up a small number of times. This rearrangement joins TRBV5-4 to TRBJ2-3; D gene unclear. The CDR3 length is 14 residues. Germline lookup yields CDR1 SGHNT and CDR2 YYREEE (reference sequence). The V gene lost 0 bases and the J gene lost 5 bases, with 10 bases spanning the gap. CDR3 nucleotides: TGTGCCAGCAGCTTGGGACATGCTCGAGATACGCAGTATTTT. It encodes CASSLGHARDTQYF.

The gene calls are TRBV18 and TRBJ2-1; D uncertain. CDR3 size: 12 residues. Germline CDR1 KGHSH, CDR2 LQKENI. V lost 3 bases and J 5 bases, leaving 5 bases between the germline ends. This CDR3 is CASSPDNNEQFF. The CDR3 DNA is TGTGCCAGCTCACCCGACAACAATGAGCAGTTCTTC.

The chain carries TRBV30 and TRBJ2-7, with D uncertain. The V and J ends lost 2 bases and 4 bases respectively, with 9 bases between them. The V gene's germline CDR1 is GTSNPN and CDR2 SVGIG (reference sequence). The CDR3 has 12 amino acids. The CDR3 bases are TGTGCCTGGAGTAGCGTGACTTACGAGCAGTACTTC. It codes for CAWSSVTYEQYF. The full variable domain, completed using reference TRBV30 and TRBJ2-7, is SQTIHQWPATLVQPVGSPLSLECTVEGTSNPNLYWYRQAAGRGLQLLFYSVGIGQISSEVPQNLSASRPQDRQFILSSKKLLLSDSGFYLCAWSSVTYEQYFGPGTRLTVT.

The V and J genes are TRBV9 and TRBJ1-6; D might be TRBD1 (5 bases). CDR3 length equals 15 residues. Trimming cost V 2 bases and J 6 bases, with 12 bases left between them. In germline, CDR1 is SGDLS, CDR2 YYNGEE. CDR3 in DNA: TGTGCCAGCAGCGTTACCGGGACCCTTAATTCACCCCTCCACTTT. This sequence encodes CASSVTGTLNSPLHF.

The rearrangement links TRBV4-3 to TRBJ1-2, with 7 bases lining up with TRBD1. The CDR3 sequence is 14 residues long. CDR1 and CDR2 from the germline V gene are LGHNA and YSLEER. J lost 5 bases, V lost 0 bases, and 3 bases had no gene match. The CDR3 coding sequence is TGCGCCAGCAGCCAAGAGACAGGGTTTTATGGCTACACCTTC. Translation: CASSQETGFYGYTF.

The J gene is TRBJ1-1, the V gene TRBV6-6; D unresolved. Germline V lookup: CDR1 MNHNY, CDR2 SVGAGI (reference sequence). The germline V and J ends were trimmed by 7 bases and 2 bases, with 11 bases remaining between them. This CDR3 is built from 13 residues. The CDR3 reads CASNPTLNTEAFF. CDR3 sequence (DNA): TGTGCCAGCAACCCGACACTTAACACTGAAGCTTTCTTT.

The chain is built from TRBV27 and TRBJ2-1, with D perhaps TRBD1 (5 bases). V was pared by 6 bases and J by 6 bases, with 9 bases between. Germline V gives CDR1 MNHEY, CDR2 SMNVEV (reference sequence). The CDR3 is 12 residues long. CDR3 sequence reads: CASSYRSNEQFF. The CDR3 DNA reads as TGTGCCAGCAGCTACAGGAGCAATGAGCAGTTCTTC.

The V gene is TRBV7-2, the J gene TRBJ2-7; TRBD1 is a possible D gene (5 bases). The V and J ends lost 5 bases and 7 bases respectively, with 24 bases between them. Per germline, CDR1 SGHTA and CDR2 FQGNSA. This CDR3 spans 16 amino acids. The CDR3 protein is CASSLAVGAAFREQYF. The CDR3 DNA sequence: TGTGCCAGCAGCCTCGCTGTTGGGGCGGCGTTTCGGGAGCAGTACTTC. Full variable domain (remainder filled in from reference TRBV7-2 and TRBJ2-7): GAGVSQSPSNKVTEKGKDVELRCDPISGHTALYWYRQSLGQGLEFLIYFQGNSAPDKSGLPSDRFSAERTGGSVSTLTIQRTQQEDSAVYLCASSLAVGAAFREQYFGPGTRLTVT.

This chain connects TRBV27 to TRBJ1-3; D not resolved. The V gene's germline CDR1 is MNHEY and CDR2 SMNVEV (reference sequence). This CDR3 spans 15 amino acids. Trimming pared 7 bases from V and 0 bases from J, leaving 13 bases between. The CDR3 DNA sequence: TGTGCCAGCAAGCCAAGCGGGGTCTCTGGAAACACCATATATTTT. Translating it yields CASKPSGVSGNTIYF.

The V and J genes are TRBV25-1 and TRBJ1-2; TRBD1 aligns across 8 bases. Germline CDR1 and CDR2: MGHDK and SYGVNS. The CDR3 extends over 12 amino acids. Trimming at V came to 5 bases and at J to 6 bases, leaving 2 bases not matched to a gene. The chain's CDR3 is CASSQGADGYTF. The CDR3 bases are TGTGCCAGCAGTCAGGGGGCTGATGGCTACACCTTC.

The chain uses TRBV10-3 and TRBJ1-5; D remains unclear. The germline CDR1 and CDR2 sequences are ENHRY and SYGVKD. Between the trimmed V and J ends, which lost 2 bases and 5 bases, there was a span of 7 bases. The CDR3 totals 13 residues. CDR3 region: CAISEGRDQPQHF. The CDR3 nucleotides read TGTGCCATCAGTGAGGGACGGGATCAGCCCCAGCATTTT.

This chain connects TRBV30 to TRBJ2-1; D perhaps matches TRBD1 (5 bases). Trimming took off 1 base at V and 10 bases at J, with 20 bases between the two ends. Germline loops: CDR1 GTSNPN, CDR2 SVGIG (reference sequence). The CDR3 extends over 15 amino acids. CDR3 nucleotide sequence: TGTGCCTGGAGTGAGTTAAGGTACCCGCCAGGGGAGCAGTTCTTC. Translation gives CAWSELRYPPGEQFF.

This clone was observed a single time. The chain has TRBV4-3 and TRBJ1-1; D is perhaps TRBD1 (6 bases). The length of the CDR3 is 15 residues. CDR1 and CDR2 from the germline V gene are LGHNA and YSLEER. Deletions cut 1 base from V and 5 bases from J, with 14 bases between. In DNA form, the CDR3 reads TGCGCCAGCAGCCAAGGCTTGGCAGGGGAAACTGAAGCTTTCTTT. Amino acid sequence: CASSQGLAGETEAFF.

The chain links TRBV29-1 to TRBJ1-1, with 8 positions matching TRBD1. This CDR3 has 13 amino acids. V shed 6 bases and J 0 bases; nucleotides not matched to a gene: 3. CDR1 is SQVTM, CDR2 ANQGSEA, per germline. CDR3 protein: CSVLTGVNTEAFF. CDR3 in DNA: TGCAGCGTCCTGACAGGGGTGAACACTGAAGCTTTCTTT.

This chain joins TRBV5-1 and TRBJ2-7; D is perhaps TRBD1 (6 bases). The germline gives CDR1 SGHRS, CDR2 YFSETQ. The CDR3 extends over 14 amino acids. Between the trimmed V and J ends, which lost 4 bases and 2 bases, there was a span of 13 bases. For the CDR3, the DNA is TGCGCCAGCAGCGGGGGCAGCCTCACCTACGAGCAGTACTTC. It encodes CASSGGSLTYEQYF.

This chain uses TRBV7-2 with TRBJ1-5; D is possibly TRBD1 (5 bases). The CDR3 length is 15 residues. CDR1 and CDR2 from the germline V gene are SGHTA and FQGNSA. With 1 base removed from V and 6 bases from J, the gap between germline ends came to 13 bases. The CDR3 is CASSLVSQGGQPQHF. DNA of the CDR3: TGTGCCAGCAGCTTAGTAAGCCAGGGCGGTCAGCCCCAGCATTTT.

The chain couples TRBV19 to TRBJ1-5, with a weak D call TRBD1 (5 bases). Germline CDR1 reads LNHDA; CDR2 reads SQIVND (reference sequence). This CDR3 is built from 14 residues. V was shortened by 3 bases and J by 8 bases, with 14 bases between the two germline ends. CDR3 bases: TGTGCCAGTAGTATCGAGGAGGGGTCGGAGCCCCAGCATTTT. Encoded protein: CASSIEEGSEPQHF.

V usage is TRBV5-1 and J usage is TRBJ2-3, with 7 bases aligning to TRBD1. This CDR3 is 15 amino acids long. With V trimmed by 4 bases and J by 0 bases, 5 bases remained unmatched. The germline CDR1 and CDR2 sequences are SGHRS and YFSETQ. The CDR3 region has the DNA TGCGCCAGCAGCGCCGACAGGGAGAGCACAGATACGCAGTATTTT. Its translation: CASSADRESTDTQYF.

This chain connects TRBV5-1 to TRBJ1-2; D might be TRBD1 (5 bases). From germline, CDR1 is SGHRS and CDR2 YFSETQ. V was trimmed by 0 bases and J by 4 bases, leaving 7 bases between them. The length of the CDR3 is 13 residues. The CDR3 bases are TGCGCCAGCAGCTTGGGACAGACCTATGGCTACACCTTC. This codes for CASSLGQTYGYTF.